This TCR beta chain was retrieved from a study of blood T cells in healthy people across ages. A second PCR, run for roughly 7 to 12 cycles, used a sample-barcoded 5' primer plus a J-beta primer mix. Every cDNA molecule carried a tag from a template-switch adaptor bearing 12 random nucleotides. Each CDR3 protein is one row after TCRdb ran MiXCR on the 5' RACE reads. The table records around 1.5 million distinct CDR3 sequences, 59% of them present only once. Total RNA extraction produced at least 5.5 micrograms (per sample) for the study. The CDR3 loop spans 15 amino acids. Losses at the gene ends were 5 bases for V and 6 bases for J; bases not matched to a gene: 12. CDR1 and CDR2 from the germline V gene are MNHEY and SVGAGI. With respect to this clonotype: Its antigen is unknown.

The study, taken as a whole, reports: More naive CD4+ cells and higher diversity were found in long-lived than in aged donors. Donor CMV status, an unknown factor, possibly confounded changes in expanded clonotypes.

Sequencing was carried out using blood. V is TRBV6-5 and J is TRBJ2-7; 8 bases match TRBD1. This TCR was sampled from a young man in good health. DNA for the CDR3: TGTGCCAGCAGTCCTAACAGGGGGTCCTACTCCGAGCAGTACTTC. Its translation is CASSPNRGSYSEQYF.